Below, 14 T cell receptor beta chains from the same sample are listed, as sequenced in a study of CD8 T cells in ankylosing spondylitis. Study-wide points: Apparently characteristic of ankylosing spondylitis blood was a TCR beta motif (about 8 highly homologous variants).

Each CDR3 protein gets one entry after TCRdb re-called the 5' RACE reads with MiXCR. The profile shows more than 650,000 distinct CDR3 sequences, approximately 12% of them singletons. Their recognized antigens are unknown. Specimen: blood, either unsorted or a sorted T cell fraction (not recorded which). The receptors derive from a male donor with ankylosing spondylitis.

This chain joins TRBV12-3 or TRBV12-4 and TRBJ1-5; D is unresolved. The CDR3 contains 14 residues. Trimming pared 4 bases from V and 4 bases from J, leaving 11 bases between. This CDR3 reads CASSSRRGNQPQHF. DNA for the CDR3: TGTGCCAGCAGTTCTCGCAGAGGTAATCAGCCCCAGCATTTT.

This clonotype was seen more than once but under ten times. CDR3: CASSLDRAYSYEQYF. The CDR3 bases are TGTGCCAGCAGTCTCGACAGGGCTTACTCCTACGAGCAGTACTTC. J is TRBJ2-7 and V is TRBV7-3; 7 nucleotides match TRBD1. Germline V gives CDR1 SGHTA, CDR2 FQGTGA. The CDR3 loop spans 15 amino acids. V was pared by 6 bases and J by 0 bases, with 8 bases of the junction left unmatched.

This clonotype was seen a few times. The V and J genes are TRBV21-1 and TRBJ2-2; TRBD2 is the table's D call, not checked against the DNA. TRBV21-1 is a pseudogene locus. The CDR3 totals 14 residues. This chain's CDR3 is CASLEAGGDGELFF. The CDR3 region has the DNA TGTGCCAGCCTGGAGGCGGGAGGAGATGGGGAGCTGTTTTTT.

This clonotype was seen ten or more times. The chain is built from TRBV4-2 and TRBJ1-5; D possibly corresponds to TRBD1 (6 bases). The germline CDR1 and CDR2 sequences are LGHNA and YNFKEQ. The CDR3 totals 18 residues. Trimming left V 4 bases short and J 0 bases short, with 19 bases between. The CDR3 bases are TGTGCCAGCAGCCCCGGGAGGGGGACGTCGGATAGCAATCAGCCCCAGCATTTT. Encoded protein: CASSPGRGTSDSNQPQHF.

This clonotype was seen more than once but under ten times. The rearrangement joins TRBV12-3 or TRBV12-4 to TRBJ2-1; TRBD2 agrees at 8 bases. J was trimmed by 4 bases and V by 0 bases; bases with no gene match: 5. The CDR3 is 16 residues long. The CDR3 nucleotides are TGTGCCAGCAGTTTAGCGGGGAGCGGGGGATACAATGAGCAGTTCTTC. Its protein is CASSLAGSGGYNEQFF.

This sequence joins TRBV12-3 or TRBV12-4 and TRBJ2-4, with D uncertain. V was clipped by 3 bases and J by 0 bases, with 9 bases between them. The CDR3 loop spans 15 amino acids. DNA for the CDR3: TGTGCCAGCAGTTTTGCCCCCCTAGCCAAAAACATTCAGTACTTC. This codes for CASSFAPLAKNIQYF.

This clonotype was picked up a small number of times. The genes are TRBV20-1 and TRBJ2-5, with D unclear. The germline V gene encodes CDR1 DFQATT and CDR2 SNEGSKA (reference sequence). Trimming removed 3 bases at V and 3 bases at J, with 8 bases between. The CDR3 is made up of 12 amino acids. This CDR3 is CSARTREETQYF. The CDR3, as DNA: TGCAGTGCTAGGACGAGAGAAGAGACCCAGTACTTC.

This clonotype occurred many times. For the CDR3, the DNA is TGCAGTGCTAGAGCGGGGAAGTCAGTAGGTGGCTACACCTTC. Translating gives CSARAGKSVGGYTF. The rearrangement uses TRBV20-1 and TRBJ1-2; the D is unclear. V lost 1 base and J lost 7, with 16 bases in between. The CDR3 totals 14 residues. Germline CDR1 and CDR2: DFQATT and SNEGSKA (reference sequence).

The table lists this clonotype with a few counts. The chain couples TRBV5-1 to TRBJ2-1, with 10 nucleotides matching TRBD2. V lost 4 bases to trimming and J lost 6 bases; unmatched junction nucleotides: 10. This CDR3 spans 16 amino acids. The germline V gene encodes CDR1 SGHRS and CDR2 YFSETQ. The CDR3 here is CASSPGSGGASNEQFF. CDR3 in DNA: TGCGCCAGCAGCCCAGGAAGCGGGGGGGCTTCCAATGAGCAGTTCTTC.

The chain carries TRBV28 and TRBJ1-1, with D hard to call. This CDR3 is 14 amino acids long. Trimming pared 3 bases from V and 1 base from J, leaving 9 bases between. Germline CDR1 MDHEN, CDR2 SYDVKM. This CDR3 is CASSFGSSNTEAFF. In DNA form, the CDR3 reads TGTGCCAGCAGTTTCGGCAGCTCGAACACTGAAGCTTTCTTT. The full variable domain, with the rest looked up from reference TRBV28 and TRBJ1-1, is DVKVTQSSRYLVKRTGEKVFLECVQDMDHENMFWYRQDPGLGLRLIYFSYDVKMKEKGDIPEGYSVSREKKERFSLILESASTNQTSMYLCASSFGSSNTEAFFGQGTRLTVV.

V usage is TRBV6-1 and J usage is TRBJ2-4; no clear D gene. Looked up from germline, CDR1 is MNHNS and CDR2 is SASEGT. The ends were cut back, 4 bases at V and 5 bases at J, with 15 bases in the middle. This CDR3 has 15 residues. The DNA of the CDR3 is TGTGCCAGCAGTGGCCAATACAGCTCCGAAAACATTCAGTACTTC. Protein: CASSGQYSSENIQYF.

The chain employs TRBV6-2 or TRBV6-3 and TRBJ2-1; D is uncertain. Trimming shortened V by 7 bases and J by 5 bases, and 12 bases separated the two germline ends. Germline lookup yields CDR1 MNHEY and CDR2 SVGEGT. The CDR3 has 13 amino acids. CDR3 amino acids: CASNLRLDNEQFF. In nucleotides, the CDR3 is TGTGCCAGCAACCTACGACTGGACAATGAGCAGTTCTTC.

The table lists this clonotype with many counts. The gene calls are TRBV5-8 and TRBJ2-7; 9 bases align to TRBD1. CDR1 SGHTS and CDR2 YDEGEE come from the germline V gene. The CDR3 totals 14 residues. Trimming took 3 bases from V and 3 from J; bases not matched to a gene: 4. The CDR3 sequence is CASSSRTGVYEQYF. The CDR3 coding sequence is TGTGCCAGCAGCTCCAGGACAGGGGTCTACGAGCAGTACTTC.

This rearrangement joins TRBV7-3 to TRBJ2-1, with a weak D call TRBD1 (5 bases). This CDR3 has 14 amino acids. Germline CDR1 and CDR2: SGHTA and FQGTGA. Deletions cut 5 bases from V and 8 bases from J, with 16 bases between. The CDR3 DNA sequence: TGTGCCAGCAGCCTAAGAAAGGGGCCAGATGAGCAGTTCTTC. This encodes CASSLRKGPDEQFF.